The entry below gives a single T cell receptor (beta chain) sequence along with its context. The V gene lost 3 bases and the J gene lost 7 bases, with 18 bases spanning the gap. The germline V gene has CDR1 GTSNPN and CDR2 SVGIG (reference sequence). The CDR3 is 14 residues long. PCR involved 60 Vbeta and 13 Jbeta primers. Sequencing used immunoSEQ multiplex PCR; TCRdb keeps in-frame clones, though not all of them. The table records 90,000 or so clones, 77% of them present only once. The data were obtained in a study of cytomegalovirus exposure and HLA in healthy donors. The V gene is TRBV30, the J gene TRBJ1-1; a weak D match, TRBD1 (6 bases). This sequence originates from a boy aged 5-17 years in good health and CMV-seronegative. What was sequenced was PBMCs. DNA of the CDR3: TGTGCCTGGAGGGTATGGGACAACGACCTTGAAGCTTTCTTT. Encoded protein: CAWRVWDNDLEAFF.